This T cell receptor (beta chain) was obtained from a study of OX40 agonist ivuxolimab in advanced cancers. Background on the study: The drug used for patients, ivuxolimab, was an agonistic anti-OX40 (CD134) antibody. Subjects had a mean age of around 60 years, with a range of roughly 20 to 80; around 80% were male. Three patients, one with hepatocellular carcinoma and two with cutaneous melanoma, responded partially. Regarding the study as a whole: CD8+ T cells were the subset that, on average, had more expanded clones than CD4+.

In the case of this clone: Its target is unknown.

This CDR3 region has 15 residues. Clones were sequenced by immunoSEQ multiplex PCR, and TCRdb holds only the in-frame ones, with some missing. Counted here are 75,000 to 100,000 clones, 84% occurring once; the ten biggest clones make up under 6.5%. Sequences were derived from CD4+ or CD8+ T cells sorted from blood, sampled in a trial of the OX40 agonist ivuxolimab. The chain couples TRBV21-1 to TRBJ1-1; the tabulated D call, TRBD1, remains unverified against the DNA. TRBV21-1 is marked as a pseudogene. The receptor was isolated from an adult with an advanced solid tumor such as melanoma, head and neck, liver or kidney cancer. As DNA, the CDR3 is TGTGCCAGCAGCAAAGAGGAGTCCAGGGGCACTGAAGCTTTCTTT. As protein: CASSKEESRGTEAFF.